This passage covers 24 T cell receptor beta chains from one sample sequenced in a study of T-cell memory formation after mild COVID-19. Each CDR3 protein is one row after TCRdb ran MiXCR on the 5' RACE reads. Among roughly 600,000 distinct CDR3 sequences listed, 15% to 20% were seen once. Sequences were obtained from PBMCs or a T cell subset sorted from them (not recorded which). These receptors originate from an adult woman who had mild COVID-19 (a few samples of this study predate the infection). Cell type and time point are not known.

In this sample, this clonotype turned up a few times. The chain recombines TRBV12-3 or TRBV12-4 with TRBJ1-3; TRBD1 might be the D (6 bases). The CDR3 is 16 amino acids. The V gene lost 6 bases and the J gene lost 1 base, with 16 bases spanning the gap. CDR3 nucleotides: TGTGCCAGCAGCAGACAGGTGGGGGGATCTGGAAACACCATATATTTT. It encodes CASSRQVGGSGNTIYF.

J is TRBJ2-4 and V is TRBV20-1, with TRBD1 matching 7 bases. The CDR3 contains 12 residues. V dropped 6 bases and J dropped 6; count of bases not matched to a gene: 5. Germline loops: CDR1 DFQATT, CDR2 SNEGSKA (reference sequence). The CDR3 region is CSAKDRRNIQYF. The CDR3, as DNA: TGCAGTGCCAAGGACAGGCGAAACATTCAGTACTTC.

The chain couples TRBV4-3 to TRBJ2-7, with D possibly matching TRBD1 (5 bases). Trimming stripped 1 base from V and 3 bases from J, with 13 bases between. CDR3 size: 15 residues. Germline CDR1 and CDR2: LGHNA and YSLEER. CDR3 protein: CASSQALTAYYEQYF. CDR3 sequence (DNA): TGCGCCAGCAGCCAAGCTTTGACAGCCTACTACGAGCAGTACTTC.

This sequence joins TRBV12-3 or TRBV12-4 and TRBJ1-2; D unclear. The CDR3 runs to 14 residues. Trimming cost V 6 bases and J 0 bases, with 11 bases left between them. The CDR3 loop reads CASSRSGPNYGYTF. CDR3 in DNA: TGTGCCAGCAGCCGAAGCGGGCCTAACTATGGCTACACCTTC.

This clonotype was observed a few times. This chain connects TRBV20-1 to TRBJ1-5, with unresolved D. The CDR3 spans 14 residues. Deletions cut 2 bases from V and 11 bases from J, with 19 bases between. The germline CDR1 and CDR2 sequences are DFQATT and SNEGSKA (reference sequence). CDR3 amino acids: CSARKITFPLAQHF. CDR3 coding DNA: TGCAGTGCTAGAAAAATTACGTTCCCGTTAGCCCAGCATTTT.

The chain carries TRBV27 and TRBJ2-7; 7 positions match TRBD1. CDR1 is MNHEY and CDR2 is SMNVEV in the germline V gene (reference sequence). With V trimmed by 5 bases and J by 1 base, 8 bases remained unmatched. The CDR3 has 15 amino acids. This chain's CDR3 is CASSAPGQSSYEQYF. The DNA for the CDR3 is TGTGCCAGCAGTGCTCCGGGACAGTCGTCCTACGAGCAGTACTTC.

The chain recombines TRBV6-6 with TRBJ2-7; TRBD2 is a possible D gene (5 bases). The germline V gene encodes CDR1 MNHNY and CDR2 SVGAGI (reference sequence). With 5 bases removed from V and 9 bases from J, the gap between germline ends came to 14 bases. The CDR3 extends over 12 amino acids. The CDR3 DNA reads TGTGCCAGCAGTCACAGTGAGGGTGGGCAGTACTTC. Translated: CASSHSEGGQYF.

This clonotype was seen only a few times. The chain employs TRBV13 and TRBJ2-1; D possibly corresponds to TRBD2 (7 bases). The V gene lost 7 bases and the J gene lost 4 bases, with 17 bases spanning the gap. From germline, CDR1 is PRHDT and CDR2 FYEKMQ (reference sequence). This CDR3 spans 15 amino acids. The CDR3 reads CASTIWGGKYNEQFF. DNA for the CDR3: TGTGCCAGCACCATTTGGGGGGGCAAGTACAATGAGCAGTTCTTC.

Only a few counts were recorded for this clonotype. The V call is TRBV14, the J call TRBJ2-4, with D possibly being TRBD1 (7 bases). Trimming took off 6 bases at V and 9 bases at J, with 18 bases between the two ends. Germline V gene lookup returns CDR1 SGHDN and CDR2 FVKESK. The CDR3 loop spans 14 amino acids. The CDR3 coding sequence is TGTGCCAGCAGTCTGACAGGGAACGGGGGCATTCAGTACTTC. Amino acid sequence: CASSLTGNGGIQYF.

This clonotype was seen ten or more times. The chain recombines TRBV7-9 with TRBJ2-3; unclear D gene. Germline V gene sequence: CDR1 SEHNR, CDR2 FQNEAQ (reference sequence). This CDR3 region has 15 residues. The V and J ends lost 5 bases and 2 bases respectively, with 14 bases between them. The CDR3 loop is CASSPPGLHTDTQYF. CDR3 DNA sequence: TGTGCCAGCAGCCCCCCCGGCCTTCACACAGATACGCAGTATTTT.

The V call is TRBV12-3 or TRBV12-4, the J call TRBJ1-2, with D hard to call. V lost 6 bases, J lost 4 bases, and 15 bases lay in between. The CDR3 loop spans 14 amino acids. The CDR3 loop reads CASRRDGASYGYTF. As DNA, the CDR3 is TGTGCCAGCAGACGTGACGGAGCCTCCTATGGCTACACCTTC.

This clonotype was counted many times. This sequence joins TRBV5-5 and TRBJ1-2, with D possibly TRBD1 on 6 matching bases. There are 15 residues in the CDR3. The germline V and J ends were trimmed by 4 bases and 4 bases, with 17 bases remaining between them. The germline CDR1 and CDR2 sequences are SGHKS and YYEKEE (reference sequence). This CDR3 is CASSTNGGLSYGYTF. Written as DNA, the CDR3 is TGTGCCAGCAGCACCAATGGGGGGCTTAGCTATGGCTACACCTTC. Full variable domain (remainder filled in from reference TRBV5-5 and TRBJ1-2): DAGVTQSPTHLIKTRGQQVTLRCSPISGHKSVSWYQQVLGQGPQFIFQYYEKEERGRGNFPDRFSARQFPNYSSELNVNALLLGDSALYLCASSTNGGLSYGYTFGSGTRLTVV.

In its sample, this clonotype was seen many times. The rearrangement links TRBV20-1 to TRBJ2-2; 11 positions match TRBD2. The trim removed 6 bases at V and 3 bases at J, leaving 3 bases unmatched. This CDR3 has 14 amino acids. Looked up from germline, CDR1 is DFQATT and CDR2 is SNEGSKA (reference sequence). CDR3 sequence (DNA): TGCAGTGCGAAGGGACTAGCGGACACCGGGGAGCTGTTTTTT. Encoded protein: CSAKGLADTGELFF.

Only a few counts were recorded for this clonotype. V usage is TRBV3-1 and J usage is TRBJ2-1; 7 bases are a match to TRBD2. V gave up 0 bases and J gave up 8 bases; unmatched junction bases: 16. Germline V gene data show CDR1 as LGHDT and CDR2 as YNNKEL (reference sequence). The CDR3 has 18 residues. The CDR3 loop reads CASSQESRAGENWDEQFF. As DNA, the CDR3 is TGTGCCAGCAGCCAAGAATCCCGGGCGGGGGAAAATTGGGATGAGCAGTTCTTC.

CDR3 sequence reads: CASSTRGGTGDYNEQFF. In DNA form, the CDR3 reads TGCGCCAGCAGCACCCGGGGGGGGACAGGGGATTACAATGAGCAGTTCTTC. This chain connects TRBV5-1 to TRBJ2-1; 10 nucleotides agree with TRBD1. The germline V gene encodes CDR1 SGHRS and CDR2 YFSETQ. The CDR3 has 17 amino acids. Losses at the gene ends were 4 bases for V and 4 bases for J; bases not matched to a gene: 11.

The chain joins TRBV5-1 to TRBJ1-2, with TRBD1 matching over 7 bases. The junction had 7 bases not matched to a gene; V was cut back by 5 bases and J by 6 bases. The CDR3 contains 13 residues. Germline V lookup: CDR1 SGHRS, CDR2 YFSETQ. The DNA for the CDR3 is TGCGCCAGCAGTCCCGACAGGGCCCATGGCTACACCTTC. It is translated as CASSPDRAHGYTF.

This clonotype came up a few times. V and J are TRBV6-5 and TRBJ1-1; D ambiguous. This CDR3 comprises 14 residues. CDR1 and CDR2 from the germline V gene are MNHEY and SVGAGI. Trimming left V 2 bases short and J 4 bases short, with 11 bases between. CDR3 sequence (DNA): TGTGCCAGCAGTTACGCGGCCTCGGGCACTGAAGCTTTCTTT. It translates to CASSYAASGTEAFF.

The genes are TRBV9 and TRBJ2-7; the D gene could be TRBD1 or TRBD2 (6 bases each). The germline V gene has CDR1 SGDLS and CDR2 YYNGEE. Trimming shortened V by 3 bases and J by 7 bases, and 14 bases separated the two germline ends. The CDR3 spans 13 residues. The CDR3 sequence: CASSASGGLEQYF. The CDR3 DNA follows: TGTGCCAGCAGCGCCAGTGGGGGGCTAGAGCAGTACTTC.

The sample holds a few counts of this clonotype. The chain couples TRBV29-1 to TRBJ1-1; possibly TRBD1 for D (6 bases). The CDR3 length is 15 residues. V was clipped by 7 bases and J by 1 base, with 19 bases between them. CDR1 SQVTM and CDR2 ANQGSEA come from the germline V gene. CDR3 DNA sequence: TGCAGCGCCCGGGGGGACACTACTCCGAACACTGAAGCTTTCTTT. Translating gives CSARGDTTPNTEAFF.

This clonotype was observed a handful of times. The rearrangement joins TRBV20-1 to TRBJ2-5; 8 nucleotides agree with TRBD1. The V gene end was trimmed by 4 bases and the J gene end by 2 bases; junction bases not matched to a gene: 12. Per germline, CDR1 DFQATT and CDR2 SNEGSKA (reference sequence). The CDR3 has 16 residues. This CDR3 is CSAKGTGFLWQETQYF. The CDR3 nucleotides are TGCAGTGCTAAGGGGACAGGCTTTCTGTGGCAAGAGACCCAGTACTTC.

The chain is built from TRBV9 and TRBJ2-2, with unresolved D. The V gene's germline CDR1 is SGDLS and CDR2 YYNGEE. The CDR3 spans 14 residues. V was clipped by 2 bases and J by 0 bases, with 5 bases between them. The CDR3, as DNA: TGTGCCAGCAGCGTCACCCCGAACACCGGGGAGCTGTTTTTT. It specifies CASSVTPNTGELFF. Supplemented by reference TRBV9 and TRBJ2-2, the full variable domain reads DSGVTQTPKHLITATGQRVTLRCSPRSGDLSVYWYQQSLDQGLQFLIQYYNGEERAKGNILERFSAQQFPDLHSELNLSSLELGDSALYFCASSVTPNTGELFFGEGSRLTVL.

The rearrangement uses TRBV7-2 and TRBJ2-1; maybe TRBD2 (6 bases). The CDR3 is 15 amino acids. Germline lookup yields CDR1 SGHTA and CDR2 FQGNSA. The V gene lost 3 bases and the J gene lost 3 bases, with 12 bases spanning the gap. The CDR3 loop reads CASSLGSGYYNEQFF. The DNA of the CDR3 is TGTGCCAGCAGCTTGGGTAGCGGATACTACAATGAGCAGTTCTTC.

The sample holds a few counts of this clonotype. The V gene is TRBV9, the J gene TRBJ2-7, with a tentative D call TRBD1 (6 bases). This CDR3 contains 17 residues. Germline lookup yields CDR1 SGDLS and CDR2 YYNGEE. V lost 1 base and J 4 bases, leaving 21 bases between the germline ends. The CDR3 sequence is CASSVSPSSGDIYEQYF. The CDR3 nucleotides are TGTGCCAGCAGCGTATCTCCCTCGTCAGGGGACATATACGAGCAGTACTTC.

This clonotype has a single count. An end of the junction does not agree with germline; a read error may underlie this. This chain links TRBV27 with TRBJ2-7, with D perhaps TRBD2 (5 bases). Germline V gene sequence: CDR1 MNHEY, CDR2 SMNVEV (reference sequence). This CDR3 region has 15 residues. CDR3 coding DNA: TGTGACAGCAGTTTGGCGGGTCCTTTCCCAGAAGAGCAGTACTTC. Protein product: CDSSLAGPFPEEQYF.